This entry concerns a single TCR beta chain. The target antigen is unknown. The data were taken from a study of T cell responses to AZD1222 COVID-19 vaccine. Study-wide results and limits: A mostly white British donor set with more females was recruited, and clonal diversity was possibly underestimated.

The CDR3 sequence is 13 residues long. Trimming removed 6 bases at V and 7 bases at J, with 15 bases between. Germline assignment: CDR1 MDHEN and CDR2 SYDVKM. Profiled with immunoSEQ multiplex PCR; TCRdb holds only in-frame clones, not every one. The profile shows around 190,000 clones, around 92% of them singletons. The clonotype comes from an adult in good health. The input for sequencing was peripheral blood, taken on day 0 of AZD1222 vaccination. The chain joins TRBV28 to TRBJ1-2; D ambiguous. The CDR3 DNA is TGTGCCAGCAGCCTCTCGTACGGTAGTGGCTACACCTTC. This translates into CASSLSYGSGYTF.